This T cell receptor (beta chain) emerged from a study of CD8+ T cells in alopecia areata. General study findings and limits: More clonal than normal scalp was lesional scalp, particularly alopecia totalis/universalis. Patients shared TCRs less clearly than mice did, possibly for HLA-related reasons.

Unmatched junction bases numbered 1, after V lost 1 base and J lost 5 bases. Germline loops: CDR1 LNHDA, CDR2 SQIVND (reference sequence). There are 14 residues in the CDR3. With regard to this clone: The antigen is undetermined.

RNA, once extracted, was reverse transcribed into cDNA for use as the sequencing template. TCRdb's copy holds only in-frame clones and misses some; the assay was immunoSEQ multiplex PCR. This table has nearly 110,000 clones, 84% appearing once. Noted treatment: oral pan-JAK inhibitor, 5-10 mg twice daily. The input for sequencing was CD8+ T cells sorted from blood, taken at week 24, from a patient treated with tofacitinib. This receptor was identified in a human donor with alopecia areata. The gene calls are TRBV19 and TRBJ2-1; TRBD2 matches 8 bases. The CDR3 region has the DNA TGTGCCAGTAGTATAGGAGCGGGGGACAATGAGCAGTTCTTC. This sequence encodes CASSIGAGDNEQFF.